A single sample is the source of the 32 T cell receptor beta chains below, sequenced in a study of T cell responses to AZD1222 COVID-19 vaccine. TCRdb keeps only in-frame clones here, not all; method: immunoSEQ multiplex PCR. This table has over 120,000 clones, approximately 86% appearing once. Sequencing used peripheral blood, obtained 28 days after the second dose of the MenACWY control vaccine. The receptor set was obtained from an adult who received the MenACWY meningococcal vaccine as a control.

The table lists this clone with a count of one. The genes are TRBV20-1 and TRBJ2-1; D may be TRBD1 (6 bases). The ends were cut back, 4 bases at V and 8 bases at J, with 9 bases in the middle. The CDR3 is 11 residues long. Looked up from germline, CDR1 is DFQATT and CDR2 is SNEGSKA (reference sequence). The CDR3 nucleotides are TGCAGTGCTAATGAGGGGGATGAGCAGTTCTTC. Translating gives CSANEGDEQFF.

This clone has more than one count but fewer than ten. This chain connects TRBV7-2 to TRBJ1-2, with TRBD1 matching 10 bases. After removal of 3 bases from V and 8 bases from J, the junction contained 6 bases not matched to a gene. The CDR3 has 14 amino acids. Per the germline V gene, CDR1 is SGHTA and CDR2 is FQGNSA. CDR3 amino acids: CASSFRDRGGGYTF. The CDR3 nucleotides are TGTGCCAGCAGCTTCCGGGACAGGGGTGGCGGCTACACCTTC. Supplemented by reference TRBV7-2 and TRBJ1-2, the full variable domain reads GAGVSQSPSNKVTEKGKDVELRCDPISGHTALYWYRQSLGQGLEFLIYFQGNSAPDKSGLPSDRFSAERTGGSVSTLTIQRTQQEDSAVYLCASSFRDRGGGYTFGSGTRLTVV.

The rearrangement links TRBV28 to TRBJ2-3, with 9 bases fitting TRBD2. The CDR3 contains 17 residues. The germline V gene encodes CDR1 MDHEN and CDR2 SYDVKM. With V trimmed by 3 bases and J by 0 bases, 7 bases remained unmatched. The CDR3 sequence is CASSFVGLASSTDTQYF. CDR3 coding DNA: TGTGCCAGCAGTTTTGTAGGACTAGCGTCTAGCACAGATACGCAGTATTTT.

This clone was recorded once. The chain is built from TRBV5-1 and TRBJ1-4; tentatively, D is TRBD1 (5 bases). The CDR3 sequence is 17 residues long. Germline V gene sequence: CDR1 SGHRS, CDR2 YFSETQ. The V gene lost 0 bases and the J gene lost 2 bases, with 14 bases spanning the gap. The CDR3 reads CASSLEGLGITNEKLFF. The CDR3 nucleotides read TGCGCCAGCAGCTTGGAGGGGCTGGGTATTACTAATGAAAAACTGTTTTTT. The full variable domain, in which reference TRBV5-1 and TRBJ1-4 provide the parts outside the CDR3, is KAGVTQTPRYLIKTRGQQVTLSCSPISGHRSVSWYQQTPGQGLQFLFEYFSETQRNKGNFPGRFSGRQFSNSRSEMNVSTLELGDSALYLCASSLEGLGITNEKLFFGSGTQLSVL.

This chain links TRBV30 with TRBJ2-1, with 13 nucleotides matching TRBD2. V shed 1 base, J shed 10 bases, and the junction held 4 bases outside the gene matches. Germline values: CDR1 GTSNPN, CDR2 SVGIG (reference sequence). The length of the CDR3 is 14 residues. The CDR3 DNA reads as TGTGCCTGGAGTGCTGGACTAGCGGGAGTGGAGCAGTTCTTC. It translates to CAWSAGLAGVEQFF.

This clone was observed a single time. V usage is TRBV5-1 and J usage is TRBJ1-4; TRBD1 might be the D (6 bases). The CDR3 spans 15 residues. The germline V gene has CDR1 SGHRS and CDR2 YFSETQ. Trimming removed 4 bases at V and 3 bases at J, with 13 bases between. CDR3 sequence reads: CASSRLGAPNEKLFF. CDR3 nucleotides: TGCGCCAGCAGCCGGCTGGGGGCTCCTAATGAAAAACTGTTTTTT.

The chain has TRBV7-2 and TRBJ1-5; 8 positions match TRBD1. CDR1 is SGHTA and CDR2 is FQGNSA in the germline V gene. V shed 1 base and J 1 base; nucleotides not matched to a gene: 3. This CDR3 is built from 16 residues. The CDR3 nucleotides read TGTGCCAGCAGCTTAGGGGGGACAGGCAGCAATCAGCCCCAGCATTTT. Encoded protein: CASSLGGTGSNQPQHF.

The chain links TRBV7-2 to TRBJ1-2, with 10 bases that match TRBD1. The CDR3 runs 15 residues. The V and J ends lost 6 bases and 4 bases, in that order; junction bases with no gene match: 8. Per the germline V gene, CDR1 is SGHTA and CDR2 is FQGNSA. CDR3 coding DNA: TGTGCCAGCAGTTCTAGACAGGGGGCGGGCTATGGCTACACCTTC. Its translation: CASSSRQGAGYGYTF.

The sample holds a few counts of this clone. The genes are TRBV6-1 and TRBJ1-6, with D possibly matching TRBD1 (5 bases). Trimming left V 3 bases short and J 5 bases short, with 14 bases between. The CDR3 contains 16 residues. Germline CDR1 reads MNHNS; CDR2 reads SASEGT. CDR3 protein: CASSDRVRGDNSPLHF. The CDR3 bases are TGTGCCAGCAGTGACCGGGTACGGGGGGATAATTCACCCCTCCACTTT.

CDR3 protein: CASSLDLGHDDTF. The CDR3 DNA follows: TGTGCCAGCAGCTTAGATCTAGGGCATGACGACACCTTC. The chain carries TRBV11-3 and TRBJ1-2; no definite D call. The CDR3 consists of 13 residues. Germline CDR1 reads SGHNT; CDR2 reads YENEEA. V lost 0 bases to trimming and J lost 12 bases, with 14 bases between them.

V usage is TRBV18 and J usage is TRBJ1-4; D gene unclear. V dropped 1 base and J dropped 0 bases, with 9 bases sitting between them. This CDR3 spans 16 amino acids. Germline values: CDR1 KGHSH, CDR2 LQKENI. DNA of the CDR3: TGTGCCAGCTCACCACTAGACCCTGCAACTAATGAAAAACTGTTTTTT. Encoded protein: CASSPLDPATNEKLFF.

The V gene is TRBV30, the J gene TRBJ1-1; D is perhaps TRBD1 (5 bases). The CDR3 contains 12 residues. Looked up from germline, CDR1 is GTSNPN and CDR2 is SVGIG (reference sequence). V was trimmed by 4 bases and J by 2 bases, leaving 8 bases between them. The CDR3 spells CAWTRGNTEAFF. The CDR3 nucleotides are TGTGCCTGGACTAGGGGAAACACTGAAGCTTTCTTT.

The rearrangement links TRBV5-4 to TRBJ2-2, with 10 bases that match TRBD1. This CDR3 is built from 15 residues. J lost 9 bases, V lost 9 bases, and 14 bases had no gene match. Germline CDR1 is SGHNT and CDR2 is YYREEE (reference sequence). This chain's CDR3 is CATKTGGRGNRELFF. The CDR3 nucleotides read TGTGCCACCAAGACAGGGGGCCGAGGGAACCGGGAGCTGTTTTTT.

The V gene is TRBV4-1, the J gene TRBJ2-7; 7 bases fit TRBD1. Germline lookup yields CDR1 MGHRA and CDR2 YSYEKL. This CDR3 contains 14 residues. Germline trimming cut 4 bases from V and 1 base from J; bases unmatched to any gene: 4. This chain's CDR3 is CASSPQGVSYEQYF. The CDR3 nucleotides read TGCGCCAGCAGCCCCCAGGGGGTTTCCTACGAGCAGTACTTC.

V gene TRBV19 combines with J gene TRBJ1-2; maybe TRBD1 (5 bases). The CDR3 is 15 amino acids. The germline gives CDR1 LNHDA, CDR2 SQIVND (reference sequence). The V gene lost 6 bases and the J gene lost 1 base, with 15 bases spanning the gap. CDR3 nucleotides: TGTGCCAGTAGCCCCCCGCCGGGGCATAACTATGGCTACACCTTC. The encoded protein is CASSPPPGHNYGYTF. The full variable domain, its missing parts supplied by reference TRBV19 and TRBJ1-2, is DGGITQSPKYLFRKEGQNVTLSCEQNLNHDAMYWYRQDPGQGLRLIYYSQIVNDFQKGDIAEGYSVSREKKESFPLTVTSAQKNPTAFYLCASSPPPGHNYGYTFGSGTRLTVV.

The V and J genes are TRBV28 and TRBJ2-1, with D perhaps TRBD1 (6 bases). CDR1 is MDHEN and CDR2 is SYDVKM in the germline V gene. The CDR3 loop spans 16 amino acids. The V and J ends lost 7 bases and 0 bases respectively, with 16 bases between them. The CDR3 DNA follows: TGTGCCAGCACAAAATCCGGGACACCCTCCTACAATGAGCAGTTCTTC. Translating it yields CASTKSGTPSYNEQFF.

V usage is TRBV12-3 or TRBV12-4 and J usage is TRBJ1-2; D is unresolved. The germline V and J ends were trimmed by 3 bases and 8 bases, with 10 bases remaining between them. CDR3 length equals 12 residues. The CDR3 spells CASSLSALGYTF. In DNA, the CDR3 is TGTGCCAGCAGTTTGTCTGCTCTAGGCTACACCTTC.

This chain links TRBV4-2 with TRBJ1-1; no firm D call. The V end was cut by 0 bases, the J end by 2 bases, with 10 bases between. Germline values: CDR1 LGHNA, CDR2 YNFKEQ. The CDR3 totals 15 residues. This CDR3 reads CASSQDKAGNTEAFF. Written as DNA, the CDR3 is TGTGCCAGCAGCCAAGATAAGGCGGGTAACACTGAAGCTTTCTTT.

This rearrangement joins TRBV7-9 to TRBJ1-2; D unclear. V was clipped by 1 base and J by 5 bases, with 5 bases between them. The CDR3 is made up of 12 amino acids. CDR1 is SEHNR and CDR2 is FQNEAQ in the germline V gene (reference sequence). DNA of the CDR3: TGTGCCAGCAGCTTAGTCTCATATGGCTACACCTTC. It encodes CASSLVSYGYTF.

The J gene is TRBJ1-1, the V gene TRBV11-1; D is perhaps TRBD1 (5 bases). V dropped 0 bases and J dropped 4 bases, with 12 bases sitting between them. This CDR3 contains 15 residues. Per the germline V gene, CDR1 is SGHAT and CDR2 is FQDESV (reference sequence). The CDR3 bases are TGTGCCAGCAGCTTAGCGGCCATAAGGGGCACTGAAGCTTTCTTT. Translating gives CASSLAAIRGTEAFF.

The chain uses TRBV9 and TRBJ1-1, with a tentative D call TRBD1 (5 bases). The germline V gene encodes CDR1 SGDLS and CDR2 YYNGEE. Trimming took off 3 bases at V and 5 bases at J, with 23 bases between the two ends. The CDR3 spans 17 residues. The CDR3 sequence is CASSAGVGEWSYTEAFF. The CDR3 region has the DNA TGTGCCAGCAGCGCCGGGGTGGGGGAATGGAGTTATACTGAAGCTTTCTTT. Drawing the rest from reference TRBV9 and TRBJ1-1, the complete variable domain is DSGVTQTPKHLITATGQRVTLRCSPRSGDLSVYWYQQSLDQGLQFLIQYYNGEERAKGNILERFSAQQFPDLHSELNLSSLELGDSALYFCASSAGVGEWSYTEAFFGQGTRLTVV.

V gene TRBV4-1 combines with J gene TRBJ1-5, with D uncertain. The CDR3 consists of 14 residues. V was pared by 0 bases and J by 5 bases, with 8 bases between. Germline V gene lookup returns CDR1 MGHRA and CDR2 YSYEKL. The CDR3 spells CASSQDGTYQPQHF. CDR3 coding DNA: TGCGCCAGCAGCCAAGATGGCACATATCAGCCCCAGCATTTT.

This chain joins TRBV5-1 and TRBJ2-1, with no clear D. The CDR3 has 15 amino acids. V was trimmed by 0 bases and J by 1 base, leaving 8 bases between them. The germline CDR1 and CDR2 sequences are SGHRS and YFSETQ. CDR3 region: CASSLGPESYNEQFF. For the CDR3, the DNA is TGCGCCAGCAGCTTGGGCCCGGAGTCCTACAATGAGCAGTTCTTC.

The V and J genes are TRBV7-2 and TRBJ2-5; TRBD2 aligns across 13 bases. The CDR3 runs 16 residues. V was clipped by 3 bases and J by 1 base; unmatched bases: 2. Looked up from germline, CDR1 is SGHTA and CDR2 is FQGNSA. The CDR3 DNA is TGTGCCAGCAGCTTCGGACTAGCGGGAGCCCAAGAGACCCAGTACTTC. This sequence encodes CASSFGLAGAQETQYF.

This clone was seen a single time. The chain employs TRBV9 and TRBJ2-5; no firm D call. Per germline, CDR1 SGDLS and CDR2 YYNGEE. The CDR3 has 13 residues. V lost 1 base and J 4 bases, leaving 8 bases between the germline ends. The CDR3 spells CASSVTGPETQYF. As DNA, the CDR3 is TGTGCCAGCAGCGTAACCGGACCAGAGACCCAGTACTTC.

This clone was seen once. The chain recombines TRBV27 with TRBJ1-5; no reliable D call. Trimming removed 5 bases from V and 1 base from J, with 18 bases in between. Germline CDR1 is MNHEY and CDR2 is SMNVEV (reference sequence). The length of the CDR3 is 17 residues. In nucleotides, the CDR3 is TGTGCCAGCAGTCCTCGCTGGGGTGATGAGAGCAATCAGCCCCAGCATTTT. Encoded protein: CASSPRWGDESNQPQHF.

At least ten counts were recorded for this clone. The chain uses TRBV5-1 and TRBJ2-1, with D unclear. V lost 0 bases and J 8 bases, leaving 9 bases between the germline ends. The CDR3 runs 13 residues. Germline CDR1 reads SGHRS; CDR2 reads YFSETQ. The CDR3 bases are TGCGCCAGCAGCTTGGGGCTAGGAGATGAGCAGTTCTTC. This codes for CASSLGLGDEQFF.

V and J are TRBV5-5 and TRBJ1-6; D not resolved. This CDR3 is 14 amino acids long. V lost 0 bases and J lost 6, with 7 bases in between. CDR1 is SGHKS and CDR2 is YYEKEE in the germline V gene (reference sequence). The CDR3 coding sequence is TGTGCCAGCAGCTTGGAACTGCGTAATTCACCCCTCCACTTT. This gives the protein CASSLELRNSPLHF.

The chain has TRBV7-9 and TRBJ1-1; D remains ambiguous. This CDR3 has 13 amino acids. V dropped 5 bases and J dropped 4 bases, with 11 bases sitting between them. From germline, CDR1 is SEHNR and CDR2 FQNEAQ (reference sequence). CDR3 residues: CASSLHTRTEAFF. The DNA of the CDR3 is TGTGCCAGCAGCCTACACACGCGCACTGAAGCTTTCTTT.

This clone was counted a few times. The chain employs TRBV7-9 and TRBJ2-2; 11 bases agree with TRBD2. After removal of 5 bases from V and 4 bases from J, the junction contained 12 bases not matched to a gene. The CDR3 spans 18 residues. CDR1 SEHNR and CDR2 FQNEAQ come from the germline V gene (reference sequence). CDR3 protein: CASSPKMRLAGLTGELFF. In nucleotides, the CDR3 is TGTGCCAGCAGCCCGAAGATGCGACTAGCGGGACTCACCGGGGAGCTGTTTTTT.

In DNA form, the CDR3 reads TGTGCCAGCAGCTTAGATACAGGGAAAGCTGAAGCTTTCTTT. This codes for CASSLDTGKAEAFF. J is TRBJ1-1 and V is TRBV11-3, with D perhaps TRBD1 (6 bases). From germline, CDR1 is SGHNT and CDR2 YENEEA. The CDR3 consists of 14 residues. V shed 0 bases and J shed 6 bases, with 11 bases lying between them.

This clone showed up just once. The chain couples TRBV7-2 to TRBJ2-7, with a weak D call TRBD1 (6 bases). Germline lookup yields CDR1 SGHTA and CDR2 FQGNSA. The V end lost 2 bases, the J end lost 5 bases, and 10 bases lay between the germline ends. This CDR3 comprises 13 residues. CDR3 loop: CASSLQQGDEQYF. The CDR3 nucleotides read TGTGCCAGCAGCTTACAACAGGGCGACGAGCAGTACTTC.